Below are 3 T cell receptor beta chains sequenced from a single sample in a study of beta chain features in type 1 diabetes. Expressed TCRB transcripts were sequenced because the isolated RNA had all been reverse transcribed beforehand. Assay used: immunoSEQ multiplex PCR; TCRdb lists only in-frame clones, some missing. The sample shows about 220,000 clones, around 9.9% of them seen only once. Sequencing input: central memory CD4+ T cells from blood. These receptors all come from a man aged 18 to 29 in good health.

The chain is built from TRBV29-1 and TRBJ2-3, with TRBD1 matching 10 bases. Germline trimming cut 7 bases from V and 5 bases from J; bases unmatched to any gene: 3. Germline CDR1 reads SQVTM; CDR2 reads ANQGSEA. The CDR3 loop spans 12 amino acids. The CDR3 sequence: CSAGQGGDTQYF. The CDR3 nucleotides read TGCAGCGCCGGACAGGGGGGAGATACGCAGTATTTT.

This clone was counted at least ten times. V usage is TRBV10-2 and J usage is TRBJ2-3; 9 bases align to TRBD2. Germline V CDR1 and CDR2: WSHSY, SAAADI. J gave up 6 bases and V 5 bases, and 3 bases lay outside the gene matches. The CDR3 runs to 13 residues. The CDR3 DNA reads as TGCGCCAGCAGTAGCGGGAGGAGTGATACGCAGTATTTT. Translated, it gives CASSSGRSDTQYF.

This clone came up many times. Compared with germline, one end of the junction differs, possibly owing to a read error. The CDR3 sequence is CASSEARVWGNQQFF. CDR3 nucleotides: TGTGCCAGCAGCGAGGCGAGGGTCTGGGGCAATCAGCAGTTCTTC. The chain recombines TRBV25-1 with TRBJ2-1; D tentatively fits TRBD1 or TRBD2 (5 bases each). This CDR3 spans 15 amino acids. CDR1 and CDR2 from the germline V gene are MGHDK and SYGVNS.